This T cell receptor (beta chain) appears in the sequencing data of a study of blood T cell repertoires in COVID-19 (dated by TCRdb to the early 2020s). About the study as a whole: The collaborator samples originated in the United States, Italy and Spain and spanned the acute and convalescent phases of COVID-19. The samples were drawn from two sources: the first 160 participants of the ongoing ImmuneRACE study, and 1,000 to 1,500 subjects contributed by 6 global collaborators. Sample metadata almost always included a de-identified subject ID, COVID-19 status, age in years and sex. Where HLA class I and class II types were available, the types were taken from metadata supplied by the sample provider, not from assay-based typing. The prospective study material was composed of cDNA or gDNA derived from T cells, B-cell-depleted T cells, or PBMCs. Deeply sampled blood TCRbeta repertoires from subjects exposed to, actively infected with, or recovered from COVID-19 were included in the dataset. The repertoires were made available in a free public database intended to serve as a resource for research on the immune response to SARS-CoV-2.

As concerns this clone: This receptor's antigen is unknown. Qualities for individual bases were not recorded, and no much larger clone is one base off.

TCRbeta CDR3 regions were amplified from genomic DNA by means of the immunoSEQ Assay, a bias-controlled multiplex PCR. The authors' analysis ran thus. The number of nucleated cells in each sample was estimated by amplification of reference gene primers within the assay. To quantify the absolute abundance of each unique TCRbeta CDR3 rearrangement, sequence reads were collapsed and filtered. For each sample, productive Simpson clonality was calculated as the square root of Simpson's diversity index over productive rearrangements. TCRdb re-hosts the immuneACCESS table, in-frame sequences only. Its copies lack some clones; in the studies checked, an unresolved V gene accounts for under half of them, and the cause for the rest is not known. V and J calls and clone size come straight from that table; D and trimming were deduced from the DNA. Present in this sample are 200,000 to 250,000 clones, 80% of which were seen just once. Roughly 13% of the sample belongs to the ten largest clones.

V is reduced by 4 bases and J by 0 bases, leaving a spacing of 2 bases between them. CDR1 and CDR2, per the germline V gene, are SGHRS and YFSETQ. The CDR3 measures 11 amino acids from cysteine to phenylalanine. Just the 33-base CDR3 DNA is kept, in frame starting at base 1. Each collaborating institution followed its own protocols to collect whole blood in K2EDTA tubes. For TCRbeta analysis, collaborators shipped samples as frozen whole blood, isolated PBMCs, or DNA extracted from either of those sample types. What the study reported, not specific to this receptor: How much clinical and demographic metadata was included differed by source and by participant, and the metadata was provided uncurated.

The TCR originated in a human donor in a cohort sampled during active COVID-19. The specimen was peripheral blood. The rearrangement joined TRBV5-1 to TRBJ2-7; the D gene identity is not certain. CDR3 reads: CASSRSYEQYF. The DNA is TGCGCCAGCAGCCGCTCCTACGAGCAGTACTTC.